This TCR beta chain derives from a study of cytomegalovirus exposure and HLA in healthy donors. Study-wide points: The tendency of first-cohort TCR clusters to co-occur in the roughly 110 validation repertoires was the finding of a later analysis. Rare sequences made up most TCRs, while some public TCRs were found in many donors. A classifier reportedly called cytomegalovirus status with high sensitivity and specificity. Cytomegalovirus association was assigned to 150 to 200 TCR beta chains.

Germline trimming cut 6 bases from V and 7 bases from J; bases unmatched to any gene: 12. There are 15 residues in the CDR3. Germline V gene sequence: CDR1 MNHEY, CDR2 SMNVEV (reference sequence). As to this clone: Its target is not known.

Sequencing was performed with immunoSEQ multiplex PCR; in TCRdb, only in-frame clones are kept and a portion is missing. This sample has 210,000 or so clones, with around 88% found just once. The chain couples TRBV27 to TRBJ1-2; TRBD1 aligns across 9 bases. The receptor was derived from a woman aged 18-29 years in good health and CMV-seronegative. Sequenced material: PBMCs. This CDR3 reads CASSNLDRGLVGYTF. The CDR3, as DNA: TGTGCCAGCAGCAACTTGGACAGGGGCTTGGTTGGCTACACCTTC.